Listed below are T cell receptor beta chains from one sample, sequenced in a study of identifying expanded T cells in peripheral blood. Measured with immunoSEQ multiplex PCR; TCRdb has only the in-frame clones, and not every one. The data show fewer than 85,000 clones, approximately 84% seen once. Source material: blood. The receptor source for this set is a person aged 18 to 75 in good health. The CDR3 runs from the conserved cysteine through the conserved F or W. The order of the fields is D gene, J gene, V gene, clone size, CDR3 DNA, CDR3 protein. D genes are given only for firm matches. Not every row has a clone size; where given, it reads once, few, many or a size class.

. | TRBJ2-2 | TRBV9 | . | TGTGCCAGCAGTAGACTGAACACCGGGGAGCTGTTTTTT | CASSRLNTGELFF
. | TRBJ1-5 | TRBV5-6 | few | TGTGCCAGCAGCGCCGTTGGCATGCCCCAGCATTTT | CASSAVGMPQHF
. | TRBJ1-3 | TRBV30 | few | TGTGCCTGGAGTGTGGCAGGGGTATTCTCTGGAAACACCATATATTTT | CAWSVAGVFSGNTIYF
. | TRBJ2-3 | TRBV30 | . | TGTGCCTGGAGCCCGGGGACCACAGATACGCAGTATTTT | CAWSPGTTDTQYF
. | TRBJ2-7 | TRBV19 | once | TGTGCCAGTAGTAAGGGGGGCTCGTACGACGAGCAGTACTTC | CASSKGGSYDEQYF
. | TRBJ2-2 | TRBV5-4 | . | TGTGCCAGCAGCTTGGGCAGGGCCCACGGGGAGCTGTTTTTT | CASSLGRAHGELFF
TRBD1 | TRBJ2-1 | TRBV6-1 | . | TGTGCCAGCAGACGGGACAGGGGTGGATGGGATGAGCAGTTCTTC | CASRRDRGGWDEQFF
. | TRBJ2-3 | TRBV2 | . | TGTGCCAGCAGAGGGGACAGCACAGATACGCAGTATTTT | CASRGDSTDTQYF
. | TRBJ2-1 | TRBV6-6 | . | TGTGCCAGCAGTTCTTGGGTCAATGAGCAGTTCTTC | CASSSWVNEQFF
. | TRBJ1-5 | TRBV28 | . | TGTGCCAGCAGCACAGGGAGCCCTAGGCAGCCCCAGCATTTT | CASSTGSPRQPQHF
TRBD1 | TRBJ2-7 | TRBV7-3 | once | TGTGCCAGCAGCTCCGGGACAGTGAACTACGAGCAGTACTTC | CASSSGTVNYEQYF
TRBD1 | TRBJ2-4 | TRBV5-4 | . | TGTGCCAGCAGCCCGACAGGGGGCAACATTCAGTACTTC | CASSPTGGNIQYF
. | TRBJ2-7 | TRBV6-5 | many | TGTGCCAGCAGTTTCGGACAGTACGAGCAGTACTTC | CASSFGQYEQYF
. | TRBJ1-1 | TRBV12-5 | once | TGTGCTAGTGGTTTAGAGCCCAACACTGAAGCTTTCTTT | CASGLEPNTEAFF
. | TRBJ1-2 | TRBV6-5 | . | TGTGCCAGCACGCGGACATATGGATCTAACTATGGCTACACCTTC | CASTRTYGSNYGYTF
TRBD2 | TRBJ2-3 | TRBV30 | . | TGTGCCTGGACTAGCGGGCCTAGCACAGATACGCAGTATTTT | CAWTSGPSTDTQYF
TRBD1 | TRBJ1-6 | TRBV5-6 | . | TGTGCCAGCAGCTTGGGGGACAGTAATTCACCCCTCCACTTT | CASSLGDSNSPLHF
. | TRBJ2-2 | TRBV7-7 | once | TGTGCTAGCAGCTTAGGAGTCGGGGGAGGGGAGCTGTTTTTT | CASSLGVGGGELFF
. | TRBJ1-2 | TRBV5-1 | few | TGCGCCAGCAGCTCGTCAGGCTATGGCTACACCTTC | CASSSSGYGYTF
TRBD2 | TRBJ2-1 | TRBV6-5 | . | TGTGCCAGCAGCCTAGCGGGAGGGGAGGGTAATGAGCAGTTCTTC | CASSLAGGEGNEQFF
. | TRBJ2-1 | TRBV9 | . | TGTGCCAGCAGCGGGAGAGGAAACAATGAGCAGTTCTTC | CASSGRGNNEQFF
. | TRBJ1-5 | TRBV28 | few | TGTGCCAGCACCTCTGGAAATCAGCCCCAGCATTTT | CASTSGNQPQHF
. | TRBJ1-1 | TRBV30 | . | TGTGCCTGGAGGGGCACAACAGGGCCGAACACTGAAGCTTTCTTT | CAWRGTTGPNTEAFF
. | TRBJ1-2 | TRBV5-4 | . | TGTGCCAGCAGCTTGGGGGTCGGGGGCTATGGCTACACCTTC | CASSLGVGGYGYTF
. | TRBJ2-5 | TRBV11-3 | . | TGTGCCAGCAGCTTAGGAGGTGGGCGGGGAGAGACCCAGTACTTC | CASSLGGGRGETQYF
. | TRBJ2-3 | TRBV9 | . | TGTGCCAGCAGCGTAGTTACGGGGACGGGCACAGATACGCAGTATTTT | CASSVVTGTGTDTQYF
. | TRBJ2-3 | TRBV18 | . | TGTGCCAGCTCCTACCGAAAGACCTCAGATACGCAGTATTTT | CASSYRKTSDTQYF
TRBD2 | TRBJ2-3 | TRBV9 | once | TGTGCCAGCAGCAAGAGGTCTAGCGGGAGGGCGGGGGATACGCAGTATTTT | CASSKRSSGRAGDTQYF
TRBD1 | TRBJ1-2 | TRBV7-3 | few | TGTGCCAGCAGGGGAGGGGGCCACTATGGCTACACCTTC | CASRGGGHYGYTF
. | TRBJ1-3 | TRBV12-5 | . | TGTGCTAGTGGTTTGGAATCGGGACAAAGCTCTGGAAACACCATATATTTT | CASGLESGQSSGNTIYF
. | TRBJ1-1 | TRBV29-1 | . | TGCAGCGTTGCGGGGGGCGATAACACTGAAGCTTTCTTT | CSVAGGDNTEAFF
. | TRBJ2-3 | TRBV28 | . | TGTGCCAGCAGTTTGACAGGACTTACAGGGTCTGTAGGCACAGATACGCAGTATTTT | CASSLTGLTGSVGTDTQYF